This T cell receptor beta chain originates from a study of low-dose radiotherapy and immunotherapy resistance in tumors. Study background: One day before radiation and immunotherapy, intravenous cyclophosphamide 200 mg/m2 was administered, with this repeated every two weeks.

The sample holds many counts of this clonotype. The V and J ends lost 1 base and 3 bases, in that order; junction bases with no gene match: 9. Germline CDR1 reads LGHNA; CDR2 reads YNFKEQ. The CDR3 loop spans 16 amino acids. Gene-specific TRAV and TRBV primers were used for first-strand cDNA, covering alpha and beta chains. Amplification, which lasted 15 to 20 PCR cycles, used a constant-region primer and V-primer adapter to amplify TCRs. From the reads, TCRdb called clonotypes with MiXCR, one entry per CDR3 protein. The sample includes about 97,000 distinct CDR3 sequences, 20% seen only once; the top ten take approximately 4%. Time point given: after trial treatment. Stated treatment: LDRT plus nivolumab, ipilimumab, low-dose cyclophosphamide and aspirin (RACIN trial).

This sequence joins TRBV4-2 and TRBJ2-7, with TRBD1 matching over 7 bases. This receptor was identified in a male donor with prostate cancer. Sequencing was performed on PBMCs, taken after low-dose radiotherapy plus immunotherapy. Here the CDR3 DNA reads TGTGCCAGCAGCCAAGTCCGAGGGACAGCCGTCTACGAGCAGTACTTC. It specifies CASSQVRGTAVYEQYF.